Presented here are 32 T cell receptor beta chains from one specimen sequenced in a study of T-cell memory formation after mild COVID-19. MiXCR, run by TCRdb on the 5' RACE reads, gives a single entry per CDR3 protein. The sample consists of approximately 180,000 distinct CDR3 sequences, 15% to 20% of them appearing once. The sequenced material came from PBMCs or a T cell subset sorted from them (not recorded which). Every receptor here comes from an adult woman who had mild COVID-19 (a few samples of this study predate the infection). Cell type and time point are not known.

The V call is TRBV5-6, the J call TRBJ1-2; a possible D gene is TRBD1 (6 bases). Trimming removed 4 bases at V and 5 bases at J, with 15 bases between. Germline CDR1 SGHDT, CDR2 YYEEEE. The CDR3 runs 14 residues. CDR3 sequence reads: CASSRRTVDYGYTF. CDR3 in DNA: TGTGCCAGCAGCCGGAGGACAGTGGATTATGGCTACACCTTC.

The CDR3 spells CASSLGSTGNIQYF. CDR3 bases: TGTGCCAGCAGTTTAGGGTCAACGGGGAACATTCAGTACTTC. The chain recombines TRBV12-3 or TRBV12-4 with TRBJ2-4; D may be TRBD2 (5 bases). V was pared by 1 base and J by 7 bases, with 11 bases between. The CDR3 length is 14 residues.

The chain combines TRBV14 with TRBJ1-1, with D possibly being TRBD1 (5 bases). The CDR3 length is 13 residues. Between the trimmed V and J ends, which lost 4 bases and 4 bases, there was a span of 10 bases. Germline-derived CDR1 and CDR2 are SGHDN and FVKESK. For the CDR3, the DNA is TGTGCCAGCAGCCCGGGGGGGGTCACTGAAGCTTTCTTT. It is translated as CASSPGGVTEAFF.

The chain joins TRBV5-1 to TRBJ2-1, with TRBD2 identical over 12 bases. CDR3 length equals 20 residues. The V gene's germline CDR1 is SGHRS and CDR2 YFSETQ. The V gene end was trimmed by 4 bases and the J gene end by 2 bases; junction bases not matched to a gene: 16. The CDR3 region has the DNA TGCGCCAGCAGCCCGGGACTAGCGGGTACCGGGGGTACACCCTACAATGAGCAGTTCTTC. It translates to CASSPGLAGTGGTPYNEQFF.

This rearrangement joins TRBV7-7 to TRBJ2-7; 10 bases map to TRBD1. Germline values: CDR1 SSHAT, CDR2 FNYEAQ (reference sequence). This CDR3 is 15 amino acids long. The V and J ends lost 6 bases and 3 bases, in that order; junction bases with no gene match: 8. In DNA, the CDR3 is TGTGCCAGCAGTTCCATGGGACAGGGGCACTACGAGCAGTACTTC. Translating it yields CASSSMGQGHYEQYF.

There are a few counts of this clonotype. The rearrangement joins TRBV6-2 or TRBV6-3 to TRBJ2-5, with a tentative D call TRBD2 (6 bases). Germline values: CDR1 MNHEY, CDR2 SVGEGT. The ends were cut back, 6 bases at V and 5 bases at J, with 19 bases in the middle. This CDR3 is 15 amino acids long. The chain's CDR3 is CASSPLGPAGETQYF. The CDR3 region has the DNA TGTGCCAGCAGCCCCCTCGGGCCGGCGGGGGAGACCCAGTACTTC.

This clonotype was observed a few times. V is TRBV3-1 and J is TRBJ2-7; D assignment may be TRBD1 or TRBD2 (6 bases each). From germline, CDR1 is LGHDT and CDR2 YNNKEL (reference sequence). V lost 4 bases and J lost 13, with 14 bases in between. The CDR3 length is 11 residues. This CDR3 reads CASSLYREVYF. Written as DNA, the CDR3 is TGTGCCAGCAGCCTCTACAGGGAGGTCTACTTC.

J is TRBJ2-1 and V is TRBV7-3; 8 nucleotides align to TRBD2. Germline V gene sequence: CDR1 SGHTA, CDR2 FQGTGA. The CDR3 has 17 amino acids. V lost 3 bases and J lost 9; bases outside the gene matches: 16. The CDR3 coding sequence is TGTGCCAGCAGCTTGAGGACTAGCTCTATTTCGAGCAGTGAGCAGTTCTTC. Translating gives CASSLRTSSISSSEQFF.

This chain links TRBV11-1 with TRBJ2-3; D not resolved. Trimming cost V 5 bases and J 2 bases, with 11 bases left between them. CDR1 SGHAT and CDR2 FQDESV come from the germline V gene (reference sequence). This CDR3 is 14 amino acids long. CDR3 in amino acids: CASSPQEITDTQYF. In DNA, the CDR3 is TGTGCCAGCAGCCCCCAGGAGATCACAGATACGCAGTATTTT.

This clonotype turned up a few times. The rearrangement joins TRBV5-5 to TRBJ2-7; 8 bases agree with TRBD1. V gave up 0 bases and J gave up 3 bases; unmatched junction bases: 5. Germline-derived CDR1 and CDR2 are SGHKS and YYEKEE (reference sequence). CDR3 length equals 15 residues. In DNA form, the CDR3 reads TGTGCCAGCAGCTTGGGACAGGGGTCACTCTACGAGCAGTACTTC. It translates to CASSLGQGSLYEQYF.

V and J are TRBV5-5 and TRBJ2-1; D unresolved. Trimming left V 2 bases short and J 9 bases short, with 15 bases between. The CDR3 has 14 amino acids. CDR1 is SGHKS, CDR2 YYEKEE, per germline (reference sequence). The CDR3 region is CASSFSTLSGEQFF. CDR3 in DNA: TGTGCCAGCAGCTTCTCGACCCTCTCCGGTGAGCAGTTCTTC.

About this clonotype itself: Germline and junction disagree at one end, which may indicate a read error. The J gene is TRBJ1-3, the V gene TRBV10-3; 9 nucleotides line up with TRBD1. Germline V CDR1 and CDR2: ENHRY, SYGVKD. The CDR3 length is 16 residues. CDR3 residues: CAISEPGQGRGNTIYF. The CDR3 DNA is TGTGCCATCAGTGAACCCGGACAGGGGAGAGGAAACACTATATATTTT.

This clonotype was picked up a small number of times. The chain recombines TRBV20-1 with TRBJ2-1, with TRBD2 matching over 7 bases. The V and J ends lost 0 bases and 7 bases, in that order; junction bases with no gene match: 9. CDR1 is DFQATT and CDR2 is SNEGSKA in the germline V gene (reference sequence). This CDR3 spans 15 amino acids. CDR3 protein: CSARDLERGMNEQFF. DNA of the CDR3: TGCAGTGCTAGAGATCTCGAGCGGGGTATGAATGAGCAGTTCTTC.

The chain has TRBV5-6 and TRBJ2-7; 10 bases are shared with TRBD1. Trimming took 2 bases from V and 4 from J; bases not matched to a gene: 6. CDR1 and CDR2 from the germline V gene are SGHDT and YYEEEE. The CDR3 loop spans 15 amino acids. This chain's CDR3 is CASSFADRGLYEQYF. CDR3 sequence (DNA): TGTGCCAGCAGCTTTGCGGACAGGGGGTTATACGAGCAGTACTTC.

This clonotype occurred a few times. The rearrangement links TRBV5-1 to TRBJ1-1; D ambiguous. Germline V gene lookup returns CDR1 SGHRS and CDR2 YFSETQ. Trimming pared 5 bases from V and 1 base from J, leaving 9 bases between. The CDR3 is 13 amino acids. The CDR3 DNA follows: TGCGCCAGCAGTGGCCCCGCGAACACTGAAGCTTTCTTT. Protein product: CASSGPANTEAFF.

This clonotype was found a few times. The chain combines TRBV20-1 with TRBJ2-7; 9 bases are a match to TRBD2. The CDR3 runs 15 residues. V lost 0 bases, J lost 2 bases, and 5 bases stayed unmatched. Germline V lookup: CDR1 DFQATT, CDR2 SNEGSKA (reference sequence). The CDR3 coding sequence is TGCAGTGCTAGAGACCAGCGGGGGGACCCCTACGAGCAGTACTTC. It yields the protein CSARDQRGDPYEQYF.

This clonotype has only a few counts. V and J are TRBV7-2 and TRBJ2-7; TRBD2 matches 8 bases. This CDR3 has 14 residues. CDR1 is SGHTA, CDR2 FQGNSA, per germline. Trimming at V came to 6 bases and at J to 0 bases, leaving 4 bases not matched to a gene. CDR3 DNA: TGTGCCAGCAGTATAGCGGGGCCCTCCTACGAGCAGTACTTC. This codes for CASSIAGPSYEQYF.

This clonotype was counted only a few times. The rearrangement uses TRBV12-3 or TRBV12-4 and TRBJ2-7; 10 bases are a match to TRBD1. V lost 6 bases to trimming and J lost 2 bases; unmatched junction nucleotides: 4. CDR3 size: 14 residues. The CDR3 protein is CASRSGQGPYEQYF. CDR3 in DNA: TGTGCCAGCAGGTCGGGACAGGGGCCCTACGAGCAGTACTTC.

This clonotype ranks as medium-sized. The junction and the germline gene differ at one end; a read error may be behind it. The chain uses TRBV5-1 and TRBJ2-3; D unresolved. The CDR3 has 11 amino acids. The germline CDR1 and CDR2 sequences are SGHRS and YFSETQ. The CDR3 here is CASSLGDTQYF. Written as DNA, the CDR3 is TGTGCCAGCAGCCTCGGAGATACGCAGTATTTT.

The CDR3 is CASSRRPGRDSYGYTF. The CDR3 bases are TGTGCCAGCTCACGGCGTCCAGGAAGGGATAGCTATGGCTACACCTTC. V usage is TRBV18 and J usage is TRBJ1-2; D remains ambiguous. Per germline, CDR1 KGHSH and CDR2 LQKENI. Trimming left V 4 bases short and J 4 bases short, with 19 bases between. The CDR3 is made up of 16 amino acids.

The rearrangement joins TRBV12-3 or TRBV12-4 to TRBJ2-3; TRBD2 agrees at 8 bases. V lost 4 bases, J lost 2 bases, and 11 bases stayed unmatched. The CDR3 is 17 residues long. The CDR3 bases are TGTGCCAGCAGTTCTGGGCCCCCGACTAGCGTCACAGATACGCAGTATTTT. This encodes CASSSGPPTSVTDTQYF.

This clonotype was seen ten or more times. J is TRBJ2-2 and V is TRBV4-3; D might be TRBD1 (5 bases). Germline V gene sequence: CDR1 LGHNA, CDR2 YSLEER. This CDR3 is 16 amino acids long. The ends were cut back, 3 bases at V and 1 base at J, with 12 bases in the middle. The CDR3 protein is CASSHQHDRNTGELFF. CDR3 sequence (DNA): TGCGCCAGCAGCCACCAGCACGACAGGAACACCGGGGAGCTGTTTTTT.

This clonotype was counted ten times or more. The V call is TRBV3-1, the J call TRBJ2-7, with a possible D match to TRBD1 (5 bases). CDR1 is LGHDT, CDR2 YNNKEL, per germline (reference sequence). Trimming took 0 bases from V and 7 from J, leaving 13 bases between them. This CDR3 contains 14 residues. CDR3 DNA: TGTGCCAGCAGCCAAGATGAAGCAGGGCGGGAGCAGTACTTC. Translated, it gives CASSQDEAGREQYF.

This chain connects TRBV9 to TRBJ2-7; TRBD1 is a possible D gene (6 bases). Germline values: CDR1 SGDLS, CDR2 YYNGEE. There are 16 residues in the CDR3. The V and J ends lost 4 bases and 2 bases respectively, with 19 bases between them. In nucleotides, the CDR3 is TGTGCCAGCAGCACCCATCCTAGGGGGAAAACCTACGAGCAGTACTTC. It encodes CASSTHPRGKTYEQYF.

The table lists this clonotype with a few counts. The rearrangement uses TRBV29-1 and TRBJ2-3; either TRBD1 or TRBD2 may fit D (5 bases each). Germline V CDR1 and CDR2: SQVTM, ANQGSEA. CDR3 size: 17 residues. V gave up 0 bases and J gave up 1 base, with 17 bases separating them. CDR3 DNA: TGCAGCGTTGAAGATCGGTTGGGGGTAGGAGGCACAGATACGCAGTATTTT. Encoded protein: CSVEDRLGVGGTDTQYF.

This clonotype occurred a few times. The rearrangement uses TRBV12-3 or TRBV12-4 and TRBJ1-1, with D tentatively TRBD1 (5 bases). Trimming shortened V by 6 bases and J by 1 base, and 9 bases separated the two germline ends. This CDR3 region has 13 residues. CDR3 nucleotides: TGTGCCAGCAGGTCAGGGTGGAACACTGAAGCTTTCTTT. Translating gives CASRSGWNTEAFF.

V usage is TRBV12-3 or TRBV12-4 and J usage is TRBJ2-5; D remains ambiguous. The V end lost 2 bases, the J end lost 3 bases, and 10 bases lay between the germline ends. The CDR3 consists of 14 residues. The CDR3 region is CASSLLVQKETQYF. CDR3 in DNA: TGTGCCAGCAGTTTACTAGTGCAGAAAGAGACCCAGTACTTC.

This clonotype came up a few times. V is TRBV5-5 and J is TRBJ2-1; weak D call: TRBD2 (6 bases). In germline, CDR1 is SGHKS, CDR2 YYEKEE (reference sequence). The CDR3 sequence is 16 residues long. Trimming removed 3 bases at V and 4 bases at J, with 17 bases between. The CDR3 spells CASSSLSGSLYNEQFF. CDR3 sequence (DNA): TGTGCCAGCAGCTCGCTTTCCGGGAGCCTTTACAATGAGCAGTTCTTC.

The chain recombines TRBV7-2 with TRBJ2-7; D not resolved. Germline V gene lookup returns CDR1 SGHTA and CDR2 FQGNSA. This CDR3 is 13 amino acids long. Trimming removed 5 bases from V and 1 base from J, with 9 bases in between. Here the CDR3 reads CASSHGVSYEQYF. CDR3 DNA sequence: TGTGCCAGCAGCCACGGAGTTTCCTACGAGCAGTACTTC.

The J gene is TRBJ2-6, the V gene TRBV11-2; no reliable D call. The CDR3 length is 15 residues. V was cut by 5 bases and J by 1 base, with 9 bases left in between. The germline CDR1 and CDR2 sequences are SGHAT and FQNNGV. This CDR3 reads CASSVTASGANVLTF. CDR3 coding DNA: TGTGCCAGCAGCGTGACGGCTTCTGGGGCCAACGTCCTGACTTTC.

The table lists this clonotype with many counts. The chain carries TRBV7-9 and TRBJ2-1; 9 bases are shared with TRBD1. This CDR3 contains 15 residues. After removal of 1 base from V and 4 bases from J, the junction contained 2 bases not matched to a gene. Germline loops: CDR1 SEHNR, CDR2 FQNEAQ (reference sequence). CDR3 sequence reads: CASSLDRGQYNEQFF. CDR3 DNA: TGTGCCAGCAGCTTAGACAGGGGGCAGTACAATGAGCAGTTCTTC.

The chain has TRBV6-1 and TRBJ2-1, with 13 positions matching TRBD2. The CDR3 has 15 residues. V shed 6 bases, J shed 7 bases, and the junction held 6 bases outside the gene matches. From germline, CDR1 is MNHNS and CDR2 SASEGT. Written as DNA, the CDR3 is TGTGCCAGCAGCTGGACTAGCGGGAGTGGTAATGAGCAGTTCTTC. This sequence encodes CASSWTSGSGNEQFF.